The rows below give T cell receptor beta chains drawn from one sample of a study of identical twins. TCRdb re-derived calls from the 5' RACE reads in MiXCR, one entry per CDR3 protein. Altogether 350,000 to 450,000 distinct CDR3 sequences are present, around 20% being singletons, with the ten largest covering 9.5% to 15%. The sequenced sample consisted of naive T cells sorted from blood. The origin of the receptors is a man aged 45-60 years in good health. CDR3s leave out the opening cysteine and the closing phenylalanine or tryptophan. Each record gives: CDR3 protein, D gene, clone size, V gene. D genes are given only for firm matches. Expanded clones are given a class, and other clones once, few, many or no size at all.

ASSDGTLLYNEQF,.,.,TRBV25-1
ASSFKAGDTQY,.,few,TRBV5-1
SASLAGGPRAYEQY,TRBD2,few,TRBV20-1
ASSPGLRNQPQH,.,.,TRBV27
ASNKGQNTGELF,.,many,TRBV5-1
ASGGELTSTDTQY,.,few,TRBV4-2
ASSLWLGTEAF,.,.,TRBV7-2
ASSQHGSRALSTDTQY,.,few,TRBV5-1
ASRRSGQGGETQY,.,few,TRBV6-1
SVFRAMNTEAF,.,.,TRBV29-1
ASSFTGVGAF,TRBD1,.,TRBV3-1
ASSYSPGSGLQY,.,few,TRBV6-2/TRBV6-3
ASSTRQGGNQPQH,TRBD1,many,TRBV7-2
ASSFTSSRMNTEAF,.,.,TRBV6-1
ASSSPGQGAIKETQY,TRBD1,few,TRBV12-3/TRBV12-4
AWSVKTVSYEQY,.,once,TRBV30
AIRRGTSGTDTQY,TRBD2,many,TRBV10-3
SVGGGQETQY,.,.,TRBV29-1
ASGAGGGTDTQY,TRBD2,few,TRBV5-1
ASSPSGGNEKLF,.,few,TRBV18
ASSWDTFSYEQY,.,.,TRBV5-1
ASVLSGDLNTGELF,.,.,TRBV5-5
ASKQSTNTGELF,.,.,TRBV5-1
ASSFPKTPLH,.,.,TRBV7-8
SASGGQGQGSYEQY,TRBD1,.,TRBV20-1
ASSLVSGSAGANVLT,.,few,TRBV5-1
SARGLNSYNEQF,.,.,TRBV20-1
ASSLSLGSGEKLF,.,few,TRBV27
SARDRRGGSYEQY,.,many,TRBV20-1
ASSLGSGMLYEQY,.,many,TRBV7-9